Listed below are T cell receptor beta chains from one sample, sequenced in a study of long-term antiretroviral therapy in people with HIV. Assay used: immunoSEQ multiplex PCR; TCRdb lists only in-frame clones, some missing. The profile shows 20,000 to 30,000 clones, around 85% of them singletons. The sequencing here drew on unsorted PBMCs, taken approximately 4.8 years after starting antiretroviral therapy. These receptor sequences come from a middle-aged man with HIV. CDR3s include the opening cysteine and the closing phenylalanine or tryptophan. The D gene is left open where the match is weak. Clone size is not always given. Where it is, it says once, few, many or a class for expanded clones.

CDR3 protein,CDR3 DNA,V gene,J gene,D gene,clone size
CASSRGPLTDTQYF,TGTGCCAGCAGCCGCGGACCACTAACAGATACGCAGTATTTT,TRBV7-2,TRBJ2-3,NA,NA
CASSSQGLAQYEQYF,TGTGCCAGCAGCTCACAGGGACTAGCGCAGTACGAGCAGTACTTC,TRBV5-6,TRBJ2-7,TRBD2,NA
CASSLGGRGYGYTF,TGTGCCAGCAGCTTAGGGGGGCGGGGATATGGCTACACCTTC,TRBV7-2,TRBJ1-2,NA,NA
CASSVRRDFYLDTQYF,TGTGCCAGCAGTGTTCGCCGGGACTTTTATCTTGATACGCAGTATTTT,TRBV6-1,TRBJ2-3,NA,NA
CASRGVGDEQFF,TGTGCCAGCAGGGGAGTTGGGGATGAGCAGTTCTTC,TRBV28,TRBJ2-1,NA,NA
CAPGLANTGELFF,TGTGCGCCGGGACTAGCGAACACCGGGGAGCTGTTTTTT,TRBV7-9,TRBJ2-2,TRBD2,medium-sized
CASSPGQGGYGYTF,TGTGCCAGCAGCCCGGGACAGGGAGGCTATGGCTACACCTTC,TRBV7-2,TRBJ1-2,TRBD1,NA
CASSLTNGGVYGYTF,TGTGCCAGCAGCTTGACTAACGGGGGAGTCTATGGCTACACCTTC,TRBV5-6,TRBJ1-2,NA,NA
CASSDKGQAPQPQHF,TGTGCCAGCAGTGATAAGGGACAGGCGCCTCAGCCCCAGCATTTT,TRBV2,TRBJ1-5,TRBD1,NA
CASSLKSVRFYGYTF,TGTGCCAGCAGCTTAAAGTCAGTCAGATTCTATGGCTACACCTTC,TRBV7-9,TRBJ1-2,NA,few
CASSLGRSGLSGRDYNEQFF,TGTGCCAGCAGTTTAGGAAGGAGCGGGCTATCAGGGAGGGACTACAATGAGCAGTTCTTC,TRBV28,TRBJ2-1,TRBD2,NA
CASSEDREDNTGELFF,TGTGCCAGCAGCGAGGACAGGGAGGATAACACCGGGGAGCTGTTTTTT,TRBV2,TRBJ2-2,TRBD1,NA
CASSQGQGAPYEQYF,TGCGCCAGCAGCCAAGGACAGGGGGCGCCCTACGAGCAGTACTTC,TRBV4-3,TRBJ2-7,TRBD1,few
CASSPESNTGELFF,TGTGCCAGCTCCCCGGAATCGAACACCGGGGAGCTGTTTTTT,TRBV18,TRBJ2-2,NA,NA
CASSRDRVATEAFF,TGTGCCAGCAGCAGAGACAGGGTGGCCACTGAAGCTTTCTTT,TRBV28,TRBJ1-1,TRBD1,NA
CASSPSGAGQPQHF,TGTGCCAGCTCACCATCCGGGGCTGGGCAGCCCCAGCATTTT,TRBV18,TRBJ1-5,NA,NA
CASSFDQQGSNEKLFF,TGTGCCAGCAGCTTTGACCAACAGGGGTCTAATGAAAAACTGTTTTTT,TRBV7-9,TRBJ1-4,TRBD1,NA
CASSLLGTGNSQEQFF,TGCGCCAGCAGCCTGTTGGGGACAGGAAATTCTCAAGAGCAGTTCTTC,TRBV5-1,TRBJ2-1,TRBD1,NA
CASSQEVAMNTEAFF,TGCGCCAGCAGCCAAGAGGTCGCGATGAACACTGAAGCTTTCTTT,TRBV4-3,TRBJ1-1,NA,NA
CASSPLTGRNTEAFF,TGTGCCAGCAGCCCACTGACAGGGAGGAACACTGAAGCTTTCTTT,TRBV11-2,TRBJ1-1,TRBD1,NA
CASSEALAEVSYEQYF,TGTGCCAGCAGTGAAGCGCTAGCGGAGGTGTCCTACGAGCAGTACTTC,TRBV2,TRBJ2-7,TRBD2,NA
CASSIVQLGELFF,TGTGCCAGTAGTATAGTACAGCTCGGGGAGCTGTTTTTT,TRBV19,TRBJ2-2,NA,NA
CASSPGGGDEQFF,TGTGCCAGCTCACCGGGGGGTGGGGATGAGCAGTTCTTC,TRBV18,TRBJ2-1,NA,NA
CASSPRDSTYEQYF,TGTGCCAGCTCACCCCGGGACAGCACCTACGAGCAGTACTTC,TRBV18,TRBJ2-7,TRBD1,NA
CAGLEASGGDTQYF,TGTGCCGGCTTGGAGGCTAGCGGGGGAGATACGCAGTATTTT,TRBV11-3,TRBJ2-3,TRBD2,NA
CASSESRGWANEKLFF,TGTGCCAGCAGCGAGTCGAGGGGCTGGGCGAATGAAAAACTGTTTTTT,TRBV5-4,TRBJ1-4,NA,NA
CSVVRADTEAFF,TGCAGCGTTGTACGGGCCGACACTGAAGCTTTCTTT,TRBV29-1,TRBJ1-1,NA,NA
CASRGEPSYEQYF,TGTGCCAGCCGTGGGGAGCCGTCCTACGAGCAGTACTTC,TRBV28,TRBJ2-7,NA,NA
CASSLQRTYEQYF,TGTGCCAGCAGCTTACAAAGAACCTACGAGCAGTACTTC,TRBV11-2,TRBJ2-7,NA,once
CATSRELRDRGNTIYF,TGTGCCACCAGCAGAGAGTTGAGGGATCGCGGAAACACCATATATTTT,TRBV15,TRBJ1-3,NA,NA
CASSPGLAVGELFF,TGTGCCAGTAGCCCGGGACTAGCGGTCGGGGAGCTGTTTTTT,TRBV19,TRBJ2-2,TRBD2,NA
CASSLWPTSRRGYTDTQYF,TGTGCCAGCAGTTTATGGCCCACTAGCCGCAGAGGGTACACAGATACGCAGTATTTT,TRBV27,TRBJ2-3,NA,NA
CASSQDVGSGANVLTF,TGCGCCAGCAGCCAAGATGTGGGTTCTGGGGCCAACGTCCTGACTTTC,TRBV4-3,TRBJ2-6,NA,NA
CASSETGTGFGYTF,TGTGCCAGCAGCGAGACAGGGACTGGATTTGGCTACACCTTC,TRBV7-9,TRBJ1-2,TRBD1,once
CASSLGRPETQYF,TGTGCCAGCAGCTTAGGTAGGCCCGAGACCCAGTACTTC,TRBV7-9,TRBJ2-5,NA,NA
CASSYAYPGQANTEAFF,TGTGCCAGCAGCTATGCCTACCCAGGACAAGCAAACACTGAAGCTTTCTTT,TRBV7-2,TRBJ1-1,NA,NA
CASSLAGQGSYEQYF,TGCGCCAGCAGCTTGGCCGGACAGGGGAGCTACGAGCAGTACTTC,TRBV5-1,TRBJ2-7,TRBD1,NA
CASSYSGERNSYEQYF,TGTGCCAGCAGTTACTCGGGGGAACGTAATTCCTACGAGCAGTACTTC,TRBV6-5,TRBJ2-7,NA,NA
CASSLSPGQGEDPTDTQYF,TGTGCCAGCAGCTTGAGTCCGGGACAGGGCGAAGATCCCACAGATACGCAGTATTTT,TRBV7-7,TRBJ2-3,TRBD1,NA
CASMGQGSNQPQHF,TGTGCCAGCATGGGACAGGGAAGCAATCAGCCCCAGCATTTT,TRBV6-5,TRBJ1-5,TRBD1,NA
CSVGDTYEQYF,TGCAGCGTGGGGGACACATACGAGCAGTACTTC,TRBV29-1,TRBJ2-7,NA,few
CASSRGRDPKCLGANVLTF,TGTGCCAGCAGTCGCGGCCGGGACCCGAAGTGCCTCGGGGCCAACGTCCTGACTTTC,TRBV21-1,TRBJ2-6,NA,NA
CASSFLAGDTQYF,TGTGCCAGCAGTTTTTTGGCGGGAGATACGCAGTATTTT,TRBV6-4,TRBJ2-3,NA,NA
CASSLTGGNTIYF,TGCGCCAGCAGCTTAACCGGTGGAAACACCATATATTTT,TRBV5-1,TRBJ1-3,NA,NA
CASSGDAGGSPLHF,TGTGCCAGCAGTGGCGACGCCGGCGGCTCACCCCTCCACTTT,TRBV2,TRBJ1-6,NA,NA
CASSLGGLTEQYF,TGCGCCAGCAGCTTGGGGGGACTCACCGAGCAGTACTTC,TRBV5-1,TRBJ2-7,NA,few
CASSSGSGTGADEQFF,TGTGCCAGCAGCTCGGGGTCGGGGACAGGGGCCGATGAGCAGTTCTTC,TRBV7-6,TRBJ2-1,TRBD1,NA
CASSIGGQMNEKLFF,TGTGCCAGCAGCATAGGAGGCCAGATGAATGAAAAACTGTTTTTT,TRBV5-5,TRBJ1-4,NA,NA
CASSFGLAGEREQFF,TGTGCCAGCAGCTTCGGACTAGCGGGAGAGCGAGAGCAGTTCTTC,TRBV7-3,TRBJ2-1,TRBD2,NA
CASSPIPVGTEAFF,TGTGCCAGCAGCCCCATCCCGGTGGGCACTGAAGCTTTCTTT,TRBV14,TRBJ1-1,NA,NA
CASIRLNGYTF,TGTGCCAGTATCCGCTTAAATGGCTACACCTTC,TRBV19,TRBJ1-2,NA,NA
CAISESGQGNEKLFF,TGTGCCATCAGTGAGAGCGGACAGGGTAATGAAAAACTGTTTTTT,TRBV10-3,TRBJ1-4,TRBD1,NA